This T cell receptor beta chain was captured by sequencing in a study of shared clonotypes between healthy human individuals. This CDR3 is 14 amino acids long. Germline V gene data show CDR1 as LNHDA and CDR2 as SQIVND (reference sequence). The V and J ends lost 1 base and 1 base respectively, with 6 bases between them. Unsorted PBMC DNA underwent sequencing on ten immunoSEQ deep assay plates. Profiling relied on immunoSEQ multiplex PCR, and the TCRdb table lists in-frame clones only, not all of them. The table records fewer than 600,000 clones, about four fifths of them present only once. Among the donors, all were Caucasian adults who lived in Nashville, Tennessee. Unsorted samples, those not sorted, used approximately 100 million PBMCs for genomic DNA.

The receptor was derived from a woman aged 40 to 49 in good health. Some clones in this sample may be carry-over from other donors' samples. Sequenced: PBMCs. The chain uses TRBV19 and TRBJ2-3; D is ambiguous. CDR3 loop: CASSIGIRTDTQYF. The CDR3 region has the DNA TGTGCCAGTAGTATAGGAATCCGCACAGATACGCAGTATTTT.